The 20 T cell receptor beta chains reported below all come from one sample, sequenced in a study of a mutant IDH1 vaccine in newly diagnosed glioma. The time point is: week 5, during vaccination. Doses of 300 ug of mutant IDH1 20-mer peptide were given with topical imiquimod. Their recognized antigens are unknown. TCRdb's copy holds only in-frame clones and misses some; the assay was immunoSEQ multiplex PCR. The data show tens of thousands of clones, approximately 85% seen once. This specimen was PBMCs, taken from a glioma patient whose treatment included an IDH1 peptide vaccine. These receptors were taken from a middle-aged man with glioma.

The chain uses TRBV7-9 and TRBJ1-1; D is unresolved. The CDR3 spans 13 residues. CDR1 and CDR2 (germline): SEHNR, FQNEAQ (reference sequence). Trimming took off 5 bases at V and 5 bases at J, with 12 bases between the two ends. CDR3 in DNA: TGTGCCAGCAGCCCCCTCGGCAGGACTGAAGCTTTCTTT. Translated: CASSPLGRTEAFF.

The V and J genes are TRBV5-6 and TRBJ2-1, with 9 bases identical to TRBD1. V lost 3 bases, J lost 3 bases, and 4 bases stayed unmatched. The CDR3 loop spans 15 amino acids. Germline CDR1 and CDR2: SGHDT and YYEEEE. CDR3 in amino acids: CASSYGDRDYNEQFF. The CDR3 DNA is TGTGCCAGCAGCTACGGGGACAGGGACTACAATGAGCAGTTCTTC.

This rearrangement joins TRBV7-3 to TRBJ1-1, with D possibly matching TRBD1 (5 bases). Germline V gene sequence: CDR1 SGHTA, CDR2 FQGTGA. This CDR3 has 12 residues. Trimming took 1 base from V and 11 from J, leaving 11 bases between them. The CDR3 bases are TGTGCCAGCAGCTTAATGGGCAGGGATGCTTTCTTT. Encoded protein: CASSLMGRDAFF. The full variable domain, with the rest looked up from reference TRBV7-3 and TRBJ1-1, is GAGVSQTPSNKVTEKGKYVELRCDPISGHTALYWYRQSLGQGPEFLIYFQGTGAADDSGLPNDRFFAVRPEGSVSTLKIQRTERGDSAVYLCASSLMGRDAFFGQGTRLTVV.

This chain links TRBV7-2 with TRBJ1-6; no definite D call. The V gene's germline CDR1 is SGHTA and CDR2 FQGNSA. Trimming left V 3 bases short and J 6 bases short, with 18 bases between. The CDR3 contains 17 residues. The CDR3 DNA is TGTGCCAGCAGCTTGATAACCTCCTTCAATATTAATTCACCCCTCCACTTT. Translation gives CASSLITSFNINSPLHF.

The CDR3 region has the DNA TGTGCCAGCAGCCCATGGGACAGGTCGGGTGGCTACACCTTC. As protein: CASSPWDRSGGYTF. The genes are TRBV7-8 and TRBJ1-2, with 8 bases identical to TRBD1. V lost 5 bases and J lost 7; bases outside the gene matches: 9. The germline CDR1 and CDR2 sequences are SGHVS and FQNEAQ. The CDR3 consists of 14 residues.

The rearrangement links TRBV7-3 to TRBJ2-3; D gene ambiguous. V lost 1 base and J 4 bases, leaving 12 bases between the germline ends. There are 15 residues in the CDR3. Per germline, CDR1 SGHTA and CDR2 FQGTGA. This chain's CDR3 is CASSLISLASDTQYF. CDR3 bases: TGTGCCAGCAGCTTAATATCCTTGGCCTCAGATACGCAGTATTTT.

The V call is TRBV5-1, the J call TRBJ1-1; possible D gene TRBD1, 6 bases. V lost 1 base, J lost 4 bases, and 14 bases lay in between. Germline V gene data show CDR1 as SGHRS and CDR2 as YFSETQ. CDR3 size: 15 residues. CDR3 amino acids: CASSLNQGLGTEAFF. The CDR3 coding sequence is TGCGCCAGCAGCTTGAACCAGGGGTTAGGCACTGAAGCTTTCTTT.

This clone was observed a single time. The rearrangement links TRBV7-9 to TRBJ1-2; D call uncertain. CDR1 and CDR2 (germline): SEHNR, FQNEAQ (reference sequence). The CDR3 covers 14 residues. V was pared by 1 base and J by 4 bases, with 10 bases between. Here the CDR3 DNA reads TGTGCCAGCAGCTTAGAGGGTATGTTCTATGGCTACACCTTC. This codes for CASSLEGMFYGYTF.

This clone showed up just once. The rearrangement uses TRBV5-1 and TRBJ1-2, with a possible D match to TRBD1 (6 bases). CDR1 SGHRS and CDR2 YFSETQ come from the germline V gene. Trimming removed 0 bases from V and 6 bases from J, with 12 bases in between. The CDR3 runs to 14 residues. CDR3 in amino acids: CASSLGGGGDGYTF. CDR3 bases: TGCGCCAGCAGCTTGGGGGGGGGCGGAGATGGCTACACCTTC.

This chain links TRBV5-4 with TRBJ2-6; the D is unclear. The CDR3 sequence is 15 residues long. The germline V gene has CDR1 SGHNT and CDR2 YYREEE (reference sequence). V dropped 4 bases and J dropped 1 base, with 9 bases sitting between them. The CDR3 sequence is CASSLQRSGANVLTF. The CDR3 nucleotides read TGTGCCAGCAGCCTACAGCGTTCTGGGGCCAACGTCCTGACTTTC.

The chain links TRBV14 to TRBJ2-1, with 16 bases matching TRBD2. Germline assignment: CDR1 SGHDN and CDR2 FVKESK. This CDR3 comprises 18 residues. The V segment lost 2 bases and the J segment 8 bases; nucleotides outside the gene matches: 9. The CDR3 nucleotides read TGTGCCAGCAGCCAACCTCTGGGACTAGCGGGAGGGCGGGATGAGCAGTTCTTC. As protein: CASSQPLGLAGGRDEQFF.

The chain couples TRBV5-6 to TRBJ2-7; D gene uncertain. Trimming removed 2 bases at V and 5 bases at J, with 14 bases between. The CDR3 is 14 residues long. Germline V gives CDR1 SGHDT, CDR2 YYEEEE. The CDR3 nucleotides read TGTGCCAGCAGCTTAATGTACGGGTTCAACGAGCAGTACTTC. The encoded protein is CASSLMYGFNEQYF.

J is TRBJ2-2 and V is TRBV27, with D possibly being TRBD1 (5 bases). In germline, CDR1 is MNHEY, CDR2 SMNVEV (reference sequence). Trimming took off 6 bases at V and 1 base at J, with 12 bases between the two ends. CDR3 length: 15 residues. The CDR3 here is CASRPAQGNTGELFF. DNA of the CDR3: TGTGCCAGCAGACCTGCTCAGGGGAACACCGGGGAGCTGTTTTTT.

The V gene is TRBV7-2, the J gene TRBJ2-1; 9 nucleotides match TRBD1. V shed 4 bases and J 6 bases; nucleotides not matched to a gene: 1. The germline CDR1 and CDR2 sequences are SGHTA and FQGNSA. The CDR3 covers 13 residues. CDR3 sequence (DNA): TGTGCCAGCAGCTCGGGACAGGGCAATGAGCAGTTCTTC. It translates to CASSSGQGNEQFF.

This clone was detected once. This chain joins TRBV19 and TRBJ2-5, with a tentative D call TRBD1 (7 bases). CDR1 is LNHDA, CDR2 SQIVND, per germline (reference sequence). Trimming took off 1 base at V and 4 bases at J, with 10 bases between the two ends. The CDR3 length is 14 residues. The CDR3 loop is CASSIAQGGETQYF. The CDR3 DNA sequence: TGTGCCAGTAGTATAGCCCAGGGGGGAGAGACCCAGTACTTC.

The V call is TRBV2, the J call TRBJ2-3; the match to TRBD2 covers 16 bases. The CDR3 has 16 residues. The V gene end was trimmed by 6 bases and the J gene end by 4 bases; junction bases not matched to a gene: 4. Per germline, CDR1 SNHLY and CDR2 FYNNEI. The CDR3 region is CASRKGLAGGPDTQYF. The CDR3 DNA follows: TGTGCCAGCAGGAAGGGACTAGCGGGGGGGCCAGATACGCAGTATTTT. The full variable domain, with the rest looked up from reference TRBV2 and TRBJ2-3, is EPEVTQTPSHQVTQMGQEVILRCVPISNHLYFYWYRQILGQKVEFLVSFYNNEISEKSEIFDDQFSVERPDGSNFTLKIRSTKLEDSAMYFCASRKGLAGGPDTQYFGPGTRLTVL.

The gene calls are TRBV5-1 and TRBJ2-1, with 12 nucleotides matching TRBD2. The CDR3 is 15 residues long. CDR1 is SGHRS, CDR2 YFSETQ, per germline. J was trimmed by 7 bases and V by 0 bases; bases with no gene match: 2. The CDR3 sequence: CASSLGLAGANEQFF. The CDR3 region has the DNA TGCGCCAGCAGCTTGGGACTAGCGGGAGCGAATGAGCAGTTCTTC.

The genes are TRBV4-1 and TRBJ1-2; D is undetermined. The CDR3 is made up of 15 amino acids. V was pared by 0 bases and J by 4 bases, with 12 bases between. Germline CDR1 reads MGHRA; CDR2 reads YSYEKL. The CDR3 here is CASSQDLTVTYGYTF. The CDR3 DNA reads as TGCGCCAGCAGCCAAGATTTAACAGTTACCTATGGCTACACCTTC.

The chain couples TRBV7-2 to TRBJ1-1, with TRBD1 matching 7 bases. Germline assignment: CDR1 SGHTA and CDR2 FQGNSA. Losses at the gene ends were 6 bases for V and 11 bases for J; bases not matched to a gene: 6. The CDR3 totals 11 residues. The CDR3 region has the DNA TGTGCCAGCAGGCTCGACAGGGCGGCTTTCTTT. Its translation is CASRLDRAAFF.

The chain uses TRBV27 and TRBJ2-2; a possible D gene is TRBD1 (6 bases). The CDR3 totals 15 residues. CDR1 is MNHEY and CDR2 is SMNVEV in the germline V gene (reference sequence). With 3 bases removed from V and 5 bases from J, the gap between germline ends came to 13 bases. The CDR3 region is CASSFLPGQTGELFF. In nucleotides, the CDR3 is TGTGCCAGCAGTTTCTTACCGGGACAAACCGGGGAGCTGTTTTTT.